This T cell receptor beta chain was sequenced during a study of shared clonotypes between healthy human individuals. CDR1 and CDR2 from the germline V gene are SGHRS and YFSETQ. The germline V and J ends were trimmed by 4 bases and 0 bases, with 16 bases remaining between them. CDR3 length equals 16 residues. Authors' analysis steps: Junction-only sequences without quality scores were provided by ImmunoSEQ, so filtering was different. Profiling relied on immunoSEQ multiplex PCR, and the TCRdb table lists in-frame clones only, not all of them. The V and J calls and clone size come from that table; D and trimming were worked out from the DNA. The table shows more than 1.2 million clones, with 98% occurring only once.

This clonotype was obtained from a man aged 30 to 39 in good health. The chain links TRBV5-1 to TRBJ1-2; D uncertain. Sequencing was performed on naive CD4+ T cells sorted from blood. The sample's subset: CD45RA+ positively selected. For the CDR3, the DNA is TGCGCCAGCAGCCCTTCGGCACCACCAGCTAACTATGGCTACACCTTC. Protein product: CASSPSAPPANYGYTF.